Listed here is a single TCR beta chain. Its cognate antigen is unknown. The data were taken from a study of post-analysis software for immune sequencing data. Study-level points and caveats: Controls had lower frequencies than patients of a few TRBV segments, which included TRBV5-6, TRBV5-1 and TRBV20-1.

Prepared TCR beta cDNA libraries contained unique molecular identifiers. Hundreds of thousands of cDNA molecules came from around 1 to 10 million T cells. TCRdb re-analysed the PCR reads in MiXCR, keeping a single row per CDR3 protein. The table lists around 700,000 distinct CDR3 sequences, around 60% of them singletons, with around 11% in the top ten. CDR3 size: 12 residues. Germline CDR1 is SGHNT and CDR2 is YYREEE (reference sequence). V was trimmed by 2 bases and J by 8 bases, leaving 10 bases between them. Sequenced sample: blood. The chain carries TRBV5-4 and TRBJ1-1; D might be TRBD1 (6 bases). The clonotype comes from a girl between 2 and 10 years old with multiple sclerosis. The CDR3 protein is CASSFGRGEAFF. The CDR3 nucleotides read TGTGCCAGCAGCTTTGGGAGGGGGGAAGCTTTCTTT.